The entry below gives a single T cell receptor (beta chain) sequence along with its context. The antigen is undetermined. CDR1 is MDHEN and CDR2 is SYDVKM in the germline V gene. The CDR3 consists of 16 residues. V lost 5 bases to trimming and J lost 1 base; unmatched junction nucleotides: 6. The sample belongs to a study of cytomegalovirus exposure and HLA in healthy donors. 13 Jbeta primers and 60 Vbeta primers were used for the PCR. Data came from immunoSEQ multiplex PCR; TCRdb stores just in-frame clones and leaves some out. The sample carries approximately 190,000 clones, more than 70% recorded once. Study results and caveats: Later analysis demonstrated an association between a missense DCLRE1C variant and TCR beta V- and J-gene trimming. Several top significant clusters appeared, in a later analysis, to be linked to common viral pathogens.

Sample: PBMCs. This receptor was taken from a man aged 40-55 years in good health and CMV-seropositive. The chain links TRBV28 to TRBJ2-3; 10 bases fit TRBD2. The DNA for the CDR3 is TGTGCCAGCAGTCCTAGCGGGAGATGGGGCACAGATACGCAGTATTTT. This gives the protein CASSPSGRWGTDTQYF.